These T cell receptor beta chains were read from a single sample in a study of T cells in tuberculosis. The method was immunoSEQ multiplex PCR; TCRdb's version includes in-frame clones alone and lacks a portion of them. Of tens of thousands of clones in the sample, around 90% were seen once. The input for sequencing was PBMCs, taken at tuberculosis diagnosis. All receptors derive from an adult with tuberculosis. The CDR3 runs from the conserved cysteine through the conserved F or W.

length	V	J	CDR3
13	TRBV7-2	TRBJ1-2	CASAPGVNYGYTF
14	TRBV5-4	TRBJ1-1	CASSSENVNTEAFF
11	TRBV20-1	TRBJ2-5	CSAFGKETQYF
15	TRBV6-5	TRBJ1-2	CASSYSRTGSYGYTF
12	TRBV30	TRBJ2-1	CAWSGSYNEQFF
15	TRBV9	TRBJ1-3	CASSLKQEFGNTIYF
13	TRBV30	TRBJ1-6	CAWRAGVNSPLHF
13	TRBV14	TRBJ2-7	CASSQETGVEQYF
15	TRBV15	TRBJ2-3	CATSRDGGVTDTQYF
15	TRBV6-1	TRBJ2-7	CASSEIWTGGYEQYF
15	TRBV25-1	TRBJ2-3	CASSERYRGTDTQYF
16	TRBV5-1	TRBJ2-2	CASSLRDSVFGGELFF
12	TRBV2	TRBJ2-3	CASSASTDTQYF
13	TRBV7-9	TRBJ1-1	CASSPRQTHEAFF
15	TRBV9	TRBJ1-1	CASSVEAGINTEAFF
15	TRBV5-1	TRBJ2-5	CASSLVGQDQETQYF
15	TRBV4-3	TRBJ1-2	CASSQRQGLRYGYTF
13	TRBV28	.	CASKGTVTYEQYF
15	TRBV25-1	TRBJ1-4	CASSTSRGGDEKLFF
15	TRBV7-9	TRBJ2-2	CASSLVSANTGELFF
17	TRBV9	TRBJ2-6	CASRKRDSSSGANVLTF
15	TRBV5-4	TRBJ1-1	CASSREGVRATEAFF
13	TRBV2	TRBJ2-7	CAATGGDSYEQYF
13	TRBV19	TRBJ2-1	CASSAEPGGEQFF
16	TRBV10-2	TRBJ2-1	CASSESMGVRTNEQFF
14	TRBV19	TRBJ1-1	CASKTGGLNTEAFF
20	TRBV7-8	TRBJ2-4	CASSLGTGGRRGGPKNIQYF
13	TRBV30	TRBJ2-3	CAWRQFGLDTQYF
15	TRBV5-4	TRBJ2-3	CASSSSSVSTDTQYF
13	TRBV12-5	TRBJ2-5	CASGEGQVETQYF
16	TRBV19	TRBJ1-2	CASSISLGRERDGYTF
16	TRBV9	TRBJ2-3	CASSVGITGSADTQYF
18	TRBV11-2	TRBJ2-2	CASSSRLAGGMNTGELFF
15	TRBV28	TRBJ2-5	CASSEYGSAQETQYF
12	TRBV28	TRBJ2-2	CASSSGRRELFF
15	TRBV28	TRBJ2-3	CASSLSGRTTDTQYF
17	TRBV4-2	TRBJ1-1	CASSQRGDRVMNTEAFF
15	TRBV7-2	TRBJ2-3	CASSLNSRLTDTQYF
12	TRBV5-8	TRBJ1-2	CASRQVLYGYTF
13	TRBV28	TRBJ1-2	CASSFPGNYGYTF
14	TRBV4-1	TRBJ2-7	CASSQGMASYEQYF